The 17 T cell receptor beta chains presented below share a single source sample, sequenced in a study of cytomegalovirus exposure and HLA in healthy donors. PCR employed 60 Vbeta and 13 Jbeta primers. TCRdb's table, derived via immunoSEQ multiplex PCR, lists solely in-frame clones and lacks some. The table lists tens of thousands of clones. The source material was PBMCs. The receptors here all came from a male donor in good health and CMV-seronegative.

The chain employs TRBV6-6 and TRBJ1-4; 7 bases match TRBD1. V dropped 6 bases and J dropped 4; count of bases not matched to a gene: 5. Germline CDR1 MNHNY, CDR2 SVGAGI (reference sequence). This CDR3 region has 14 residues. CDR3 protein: CASRKGGHNEKLFF. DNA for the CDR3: TGTGCCAGCAGGAAAGGGGGCCATAATGAAAAACTGTTTTTT.

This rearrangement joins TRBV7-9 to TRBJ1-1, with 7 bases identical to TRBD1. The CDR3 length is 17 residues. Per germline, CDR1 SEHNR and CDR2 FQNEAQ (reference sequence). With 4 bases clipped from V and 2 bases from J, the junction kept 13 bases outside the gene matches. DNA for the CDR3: TGTGCCAGCAGCTCCGCCAGGGGGTACAGGGGCAACACTGAAGCTTTCTTT. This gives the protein CASSSARGYRGNTEAFF.

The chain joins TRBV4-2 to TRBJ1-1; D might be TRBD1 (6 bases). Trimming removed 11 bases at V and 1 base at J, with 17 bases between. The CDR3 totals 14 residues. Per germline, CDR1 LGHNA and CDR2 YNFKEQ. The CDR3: CASSGDIQNTEAFF. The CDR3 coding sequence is TGTGCCTCCTCAGGGGACATCCAGAACACTGAAGCTTTCTTT.

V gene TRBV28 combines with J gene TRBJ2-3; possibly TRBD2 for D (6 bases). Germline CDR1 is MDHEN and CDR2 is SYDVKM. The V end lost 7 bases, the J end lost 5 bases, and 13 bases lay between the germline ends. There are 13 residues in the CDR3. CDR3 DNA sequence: TGTGCCAGCAAGACGGGAGCGAGAGATACGCAGTATTTT. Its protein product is CASKTGARDTQYF.

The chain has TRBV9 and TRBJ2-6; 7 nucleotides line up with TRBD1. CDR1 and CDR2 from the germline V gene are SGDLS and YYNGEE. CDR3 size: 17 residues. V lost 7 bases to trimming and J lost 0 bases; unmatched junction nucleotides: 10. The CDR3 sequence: CASGLDRDGSGANVLTF. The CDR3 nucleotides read TGTGCCAGCGGGCTAGACAGGGACGGCTCTGGGGCCAACGTCCTGACTTTC.

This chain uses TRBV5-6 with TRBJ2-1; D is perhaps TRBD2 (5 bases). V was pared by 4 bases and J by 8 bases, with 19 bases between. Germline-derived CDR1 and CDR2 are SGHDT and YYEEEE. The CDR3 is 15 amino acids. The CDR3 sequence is CASSRRTSQDHEQFF. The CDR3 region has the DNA TGTGCCAGCAGCCGTCGGACTTCTCAAGATCATGAGCAGTTCTTC.

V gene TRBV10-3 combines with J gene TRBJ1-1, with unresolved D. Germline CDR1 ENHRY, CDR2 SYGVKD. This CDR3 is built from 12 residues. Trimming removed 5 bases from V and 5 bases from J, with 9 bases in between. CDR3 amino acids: CAISPGSTEAFF. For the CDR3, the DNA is TGTGCCATCAGTCCGGGATCGACTGAAGCTTTCTTT.

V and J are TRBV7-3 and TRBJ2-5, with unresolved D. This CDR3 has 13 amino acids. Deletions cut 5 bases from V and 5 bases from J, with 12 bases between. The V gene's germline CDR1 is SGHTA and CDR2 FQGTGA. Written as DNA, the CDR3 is TGTGCCAGCAGCCCCTCTCACGCGGAGACCCAGTACTTC. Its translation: CASSPSHAETQYF.

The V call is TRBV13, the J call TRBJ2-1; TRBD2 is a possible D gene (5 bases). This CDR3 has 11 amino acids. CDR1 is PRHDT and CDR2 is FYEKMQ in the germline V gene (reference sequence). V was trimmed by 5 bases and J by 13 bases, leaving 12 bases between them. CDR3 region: CASSLRTSQFF. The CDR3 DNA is TGTGCCAGCAGCCTCCGGACTTCCCAGTTCTTC.

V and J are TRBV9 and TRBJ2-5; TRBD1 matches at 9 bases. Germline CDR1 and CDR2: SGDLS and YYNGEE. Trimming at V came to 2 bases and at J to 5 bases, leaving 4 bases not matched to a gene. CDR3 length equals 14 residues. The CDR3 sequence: CASSVTGGVETQYF. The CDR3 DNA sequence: TGTGCCAGCAGCGTTACAGGGGGCGTGGAGACCCAGTACTTC.

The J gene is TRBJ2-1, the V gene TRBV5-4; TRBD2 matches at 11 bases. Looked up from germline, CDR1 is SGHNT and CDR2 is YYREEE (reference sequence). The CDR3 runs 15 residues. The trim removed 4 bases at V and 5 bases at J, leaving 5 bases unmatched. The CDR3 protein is CASSPRLAGNNEQFF. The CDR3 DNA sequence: TGTGCCAGCAGCCCAAGACTAGCGGGGAACAATGAGCAGTTCTTC.

The CDR3 loop reads CAWSSSGEKLFF. The CDR3 DNA follows: TGTGCCTGGAGTAGTTCAGGGGAAAAACTGTTTTTT. The chain combines TRBV30 with TRBJ1-4; TRBD1 might be the D (5 bases). The CDR3 has 12 residues. Germline lookup yields CDR1 GTSNPN and CDR2 SVGIG (reference sequence). Trimming cost V 2 bases and J 8 bases, with 9 bases left between them.

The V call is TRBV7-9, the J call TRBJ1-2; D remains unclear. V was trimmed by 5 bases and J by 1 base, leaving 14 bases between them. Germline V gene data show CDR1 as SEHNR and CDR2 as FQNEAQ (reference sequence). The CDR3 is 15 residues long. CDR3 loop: CASSPFGDLNYGYTF. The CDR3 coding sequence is TGTGCCAGCAGCCCGTTCGGAGACCTTAACTATGGCTACACCTTC.

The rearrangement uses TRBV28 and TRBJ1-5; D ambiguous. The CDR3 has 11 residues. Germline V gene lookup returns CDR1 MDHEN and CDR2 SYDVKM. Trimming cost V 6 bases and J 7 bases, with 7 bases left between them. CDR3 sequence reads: CASSLEQPQHF. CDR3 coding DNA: TGTGCCAGCAGCCTCGAGCAGCCCCAGCATTTT.

The CDR3 reads CASSIKGQINYGYTF. The CDR3, as DNA: TGTGCCAGTAGTATAAAGGGACAGATTAACTATGGCTACACCTTC. This chain uses TRBV19 with TRBJ1-2, with 7 bases identical to TRBD1. Germline CDR1 is LNHDA and CDR2 is SQIVND (reference sequence). There are 15 residues in the CDR3. V was pared by 2 bases and J by 1 base, with 4 bases of the junction left unmatched.

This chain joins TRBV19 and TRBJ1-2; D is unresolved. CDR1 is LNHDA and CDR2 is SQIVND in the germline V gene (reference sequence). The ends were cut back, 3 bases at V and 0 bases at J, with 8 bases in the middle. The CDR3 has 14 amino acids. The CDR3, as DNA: TGTGCCAGTAGTATGGTCCAGTCTAACTATGGCTACACCTTC. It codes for CASSMVQSNYGYTF.

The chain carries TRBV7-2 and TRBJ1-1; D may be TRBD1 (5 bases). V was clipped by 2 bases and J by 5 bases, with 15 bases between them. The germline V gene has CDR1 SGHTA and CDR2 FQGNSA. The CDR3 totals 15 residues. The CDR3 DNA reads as TGTGCCAGCAGCTTATCGGCAGGGAGGGCGACTGAAGCTTTCTTT. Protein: CASSLSAGRATEAFF.